The clone carrying this T cell receptor beta chain was detected ten times or more. The CDR3 has 14 residues. The germline gives CDR1 DFQATT, CDR2 SNEGSKA (reference sequence). V was trimmed by 0 bases and J by 3 bases, leaving 10 bases between them. The CDR3 regions of TCR beta were amplified from RNA transcripts. TCR CDR3 underwent first-round RT-PCR with the HTBI primer set. TCRdb called the multiplex PCR reads again in MiXCR, with one record for every CDR3 protein. Of 300,000 to 400,000 distinct CDR3 sequences in the sample, roughly 13% are singletons; the top ten hold 20% to 25%. The data were taken from a study of T cells in Graves' hyperthyroidism and ophthalmopathy.

The TCR sequence derives from a woman aged 30 to 39 with Graves' hyperthyroidism. V usage is TRBV20-1 and J usage is TRBJ2-3, with D perhaps TRBD1 (7 bases). The sample consisted of blood. CDR3 nucleotides: TGCAGTGCTAGAGATGCAGGGGGGACAGATACGCAGTATTTT. It yields the protein CSARDAGGTDTQYF.